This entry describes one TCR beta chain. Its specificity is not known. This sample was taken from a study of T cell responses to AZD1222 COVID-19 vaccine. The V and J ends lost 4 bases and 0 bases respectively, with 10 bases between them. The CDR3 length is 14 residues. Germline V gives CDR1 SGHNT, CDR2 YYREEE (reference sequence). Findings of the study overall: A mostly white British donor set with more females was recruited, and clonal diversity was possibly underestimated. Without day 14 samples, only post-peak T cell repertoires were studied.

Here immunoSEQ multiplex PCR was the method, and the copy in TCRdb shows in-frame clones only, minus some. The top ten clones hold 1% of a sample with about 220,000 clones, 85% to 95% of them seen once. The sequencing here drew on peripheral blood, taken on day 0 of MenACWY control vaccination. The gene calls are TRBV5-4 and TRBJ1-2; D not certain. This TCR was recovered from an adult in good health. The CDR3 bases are TGTGCCAGCAGCCCTCCCTTTACTAACTATGGCTACACCTTC. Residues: CASSPPFTNYGYTF.